This T cell receptor beta chain emerged from a study of cytomegalovirus exposure and HLA in healthy donors. Whole-study findings and limits: Cytomegalovirus status was reportedly diagnosed by the classifier with high specificity and sensitivity. In a later analysis, TCR beta V- and J-gene trimming showed a link to a missense DCLRE1C variant. The listing of 150 or so TCR beta chains classed them as cytomegalovirus-associated.

The CDR3 has 13 residues. The V gene lost 1 base and the J gene lost 4 bases, with 8 bases spanning the gap. CDR1 is SGHRS and CDR2 is YFSETQ in the germline V gene. Notes on this clone: As yet, its antigen is unknown.

Amplification used 60 Vbeta primers and 13 Jbeta primers. The method was immunoSEQ multiplex PCR; TCRdb's version includes in-frame clones alone and lacks a portion of them. The profile covers about 150,000 clones, with roughly 71% appearing a single time and roughly 7.3% taken by the ten largest. The sequenced sample was PBMCs. This receptor was identified in a man aged 25-45 years in good health and CMV-seronegative. This chain joins TRBV5-1 and TRBJ1-2; possible D gene TRBD1, 5 bases. The CDR3 region has the DNA TGCGCCAGCAGCTTGACCGACAGCTATGGCTACACCTTC. Translating it yields CASSLTDSYGYTF.